These 10 T cell receptor beta chains were sequenced from one sample in a study of blood T cell repertoires in COVID-19. Generated by immunoSEQ multiplex PCR, the TCRdb table keeps only in-frame clones and is missing some. The table shows a few hundred thousand clones, with roughly 87% occurring only once. Sequenced material: peripheral blood. Source of these receptors: a man younger than 35 with active or convalescent COVID-19.

The rearrangement links TRBV2 to TRBJ2-5; the D gene is possibly TRBD1 (5 bases). The CDR3 is made up of 15 amino acids. V was trimmed by 4 bases and J by 4 bases, leaving 16 bases between them. CDR1 and CDR2 (germline): SNHLY, FYNNEI. CDR3: CASSGTMPYGETQYF. The CDR3 nucleotides read TGTGCCAGCAGTGGGACAATGCCCTATGGAGAGACCCAGTACTTC.

The chain carries TRBV5-5 and TRBJ2-5; 10 bases align to TRBD2. This CDR3 is 17 amino acids long. Germline trimming cut 0 bases from V and 5 bases from J; bases unmatched to any gene: 10. The germline V gene has CDR1 SGHKS and CDR2 YYEKEE (reference sequence). The CDR3 DNA reads TGTGCCAGCAGCTTGGCCCCAGCGGGGGGGCCGACGGAGACCCAGTACTTC. This gives the protein CASSLAPAGGPTETQYF.

This rearrangement joins TRBV6-1 to TRBJ2-7; 12 bases agree with TRBD2. V was pared by 2 bases and J by 0 bases, with 2 bases of the junction left unmatched. The length of the CDR3 is 16 residues. Per germline, CDR1 MNHNS and CDR2 SASEGT. The CDR3 sequence: CASSETTSGGSYEQYF. The DNA for the CDR3 is TGTGCCAGCAGTGAAACGACTAGCGGGGGCTCCTACGAGCAGTACTTC.

The V and J genes are TRBV12-3 or TRBV12-4 and TRBJ2-1; 9 nucleotides agree with TRBD2. This CDR3 spans 13 amino acids. Trimming at V came to 6 bases and at J to 14 bases, leaving 11 bases not matched to a gene. In nucleotides, the CDR3 is TGTGCCAGCAGACCGGGACTAGCCCACCCGGAGTTCTTC. This gives the protein CASRPGLAHPEFF.

This rearrangement joins TRBV29-1 to TRBJ1-1; D gene unclear. This CDR3 is 10 amino acids long. Looked up from germline, CDR1 is SQVTM and CDR2 is ANQGSEA. The germline V and J ends were trimmed by 7 bases and 3 bases, with 6 bases remaining between them. CDR3 sequence: CSAGDTEAFF. CDR3 DNA: TGCAGCGCCGGAGACACTGAAGCTTTCTTT. Based on the CDR3 plus reference TRBV29-1 and TRBJ1-1, the full variable domain is SAVISQKPSRDICQRGTSLTIQCQVDSQVTMMFWYRQQPGQSLTLIATANQGSEATYESGFVIDKFPISRPNLTFSTLTVSNMSPEDSSIYLCSAGDTEAFFGQGTRLTVV.

This clone was counted a single time. The gene calls are TRBV19 and TRBJ2-7, with 7 bases matching TRBD2. Germline V gene data show CDR1 as LNHDA and CDR2 as SQIVND (reference sequence). The CDR3 loop spans 17 amino acids. J gave up 3 bases and V 7 bases, and 18 bases lay outside the gene matches. The CDR3 DNA sequence: TGTGCCAGTATTCCCGGACTATGGCGGGAGAAGGACTACGAGCAGTACTTC. This translates into CASIPGLWREKDYEQYF.

The chain has TRBV11-2 and TRBJ2-5; 9 bases align to TRBD2. Germline CDR1 and CDR2: SGHAT and FQNNGV. Trimming cost V 3 bases and J 5 bases; bases outside gene matches: 10. This CDR3 has 16 amino acids. DNA of the CDR3: TGTGCCAGCAGCTTGCCCACTAGCGGGTTTTTTGAGACCCAGTACTTC. Translation: CASSLPTSGFFETQYF.

The CDR3 loop is CASQLPGQRNYGYTF. The CDR3 DNA follows: TGTGCCAGTCAATTGCCGGGACAGAGAAACTATGGCTACACCTTC. V gene TRBV2 combines with J gene TRBJ1-2; TRBD1 agrees at 7 bases. The CDR3 loop spans 15 amino acids. The V gene's germline CDR1 is SNHLY and CDR2 FYNNEI. Trimming took 9 bases from V and 2 from J; bases not matched to a gene: 12.

The chain has TRBV9 and TRBJ2-3; 13 bases fit TRBD2. The germline CDR1 and CDR2 sequences are SGDLS and YYNGEE. After removal of 3 bases from V and 8 bases from J, the junction contained 6 bases not matched to a gene. This CDR3 contains 15 residues. The CDR3 loop is CASSATSGRGGTQYF. In DNA, the CDR3 is TGTGCCAGCAGCGCCACTAGCGGGAGGGGCGGTACGCAGTATTTT.

The J gene is TRBJ1-1, the V gene TRBV6-5; tentative D call: TRBD1 (5 bases). Germline CDR1 and CDR2: MNHEY and SVGAGI. V lost 6 bases to trimming and J lost 0 bases, with 14 bases between them. The CDR3 loop spans 15 amino acids. The CDR3 spells CASSPWTSMNTEAFF. CDR3 in DNA: TGTGCCAGCAGCCCGTGGACAAGCATGAACACTGAAGCTTTCTTT.